This T cell receptor (beta chain) comes out of a study of T cells after yellow fever vaccination. This CDR3 region has 12 residues. Per germline, CDR1 SEHNR and CDR2 FQNEAQ (reference sequence). V was trimmed by 2 bases and J by 4 bases, leaving 5 bases between them. General observations from the study: Post-booster samples contained most primary-vaccination clones (around 96% CD4, 88% CD8).

A remark on this clonotype: The antigen is not known.

It was through 5'RACE template switching that TCR cDNA was made, with a universal primer site and UMIs added. Via MiXCR, TCRdb re-called the 5' RACE reads, giving one row per CDR3 protein. This table has some 560,000 distinct CDR3 sequences, over 15% appearing once. The V gene is TRBV7-9, the J gene TRBJ1-1; no definite D call. The sequences come from PBMCs, collected 15 days after the yellow fever booster vaccination. This clonotype was obtained from a man aged 25-40 years who received the YFV17D yellow fever vaccine. CDR3 coding DNA: TGTGCCAGCAGCTTACTAATCACTGAAGCTTTCTTT. It is translated as CASSLLITEAFF. The full variable domain, completed using reference TRBV7-9 and TRBJ1-1, is DTGVSQNPRHKITKRGQNVTFRCDPISEHNRLYWYRQTLGQGPEFLTYFQNEAQLEKSRLLSDRFSAERPKGSFSTLEIQRTEQGDSAMYLCASSLLITEAFFGQGTRLTVV.